These 32 T cell receptor beta chains came from one sample sequenced in a study of CD8 T cells in ankylosing spondylitis. TCRdb reprocessed the 5' RACE reads with MiXCR, giving one entry per CDR3 protein. The profile shows some 250,000 distinct CDR3 sequences, around 10% of them singletons. Sequenced sample: blood, either unsorted or a sorted T cell fraction (not recorded which). Receptors originate from a male donor with ankylosing spondylitis or in good health (not recorded which).

In its sample, this clonotype was seen a few times. The chain combines TRBV12-3 or TRBV12-4 with TRBJ2-5, with D possibly TRBD2 on 6 matching bases. Trimming removed 5 bases from V and 5 bases from J, with 9 bases in between. This CDR3 comprises 12 residues. As DNA, the CDR3 is TGTGCCAGCAGTGGAGGGTGGGAGACCCAGTACTTC. Its translation is CASSGGWETQYF.

Ten or more counts support this clonotype. This chain connects TRBV5-5 to TRBJ2-2, with TRBD1 as a possible D gene (5 bases). Germline loops: CDR1 SGHKS, CDR2 YYEKEE (reference sequence). V lost 5 bases, J lost 4 bases, and 15 bases lay in between. The CDR3 sequence is 15 residues long. The CDR3 DNA is TGTGCCAGCAGGTCTGGGGCGCGGAGCACCGGGGAGCTGTTTTTT. It translates to CASRSGARSTGELFF.

In its sample, this clonotype was seen a few times. This chain uses TRBV5-1 with TRBJ2-1; 13 nucleotides agree with TRBD2. The CDR3 runs 16 residues. V dropped 4 bases and J dropped 6; count of bases not matched to a gene: 7. The germline gives CDR1 SGHRS, CDR2 YFSETQ. Here the CDR3 reads CASSIPGLAGPNEQFF. DNA for the CDR3: TGCGCCAGCAGCATACCGGGACTAGCGGGGCCCAATGAGCAGTTCTTC.

The sample holds many counts of this clonotype. The gene calls are TRBV4-2 and TRBJ2-1; 7 bases are shared with TRBD1. Germline V gene data show CDR1 as LGHNA and CDR2 as YNFKEQ. The V segment lost 3 bases and the J segment 0 bases; nucleotides outside the gene matches: 5. The CDR3 has 16 amino acids. The CDR3 DNA follows: TGTGCCAGCAGCCAGACCGGGACAGACTCCTACAATGAGCAGTTCTTC. Residues: CASSQTGTDSYNEQFF.

This clonotype was seen repeatedly, ten times or more. The chain has TRBV12-3 or TRBV12-4 and TRBJ2-1, with D possibly called TRBD1 or TRBD2 (6 bases each). This CDR3 has 13 residues. V lost 5 bases and J lost 6, with 11 bases in between. CDR3 coding DNA: TGTGCCAGCAGTAGCGGAGGGGGCAATGAGCAGTTCTTC. Protein product: CASSSGGGNEQFF.

J is TRBJ2-2 and V is TRBV7-3; D not certain. Trimming took 3 bases from V and 6 from J, leaving 20 bases between them. The CDR3 length is 17 residues. Germline assignment: CDR1 SGHTA and CDR2 FQGTGA. The CDR3: CASSLYSGLSGAGELFF. The CDR3 DNA reads as TGTGCCAGCAGCTTGTACTCGGGCCTAAGTGGGGCCGGGGAGCTGTTTTTT.

This clonotype appeared a few times. The chain uses TRBV14 and TRBJ2-1; the D gene is possibly TRBD2 (5 bases). Germline CDR1 and CDR2: SGHDN and FVKESK. CDR3 length: 15 residues. With 1 base removed from V and 0 bases from J, the gap between germline ends came to 7 bases. This chain's CDR3 is CASSQGTFSYNEQFF. The CDR3 bases are TGTGCCAGCAGCCAAGGGACTTTCTCCTACAATGAGCAGTTCTTC.

This clonotype was recorded many times. The gene calls are TRBV10-3 and TRBJ2-1; 10 positions agree with TRBD2. This CDR3 has 14 residues. The germline gives CDR1 ENHRY, CDR2 SYGVKD. The V segment lost 6 bases and the J segment 5 bases; nucleotides outside the gene matches: 4. CDR3 bases: TGTGCCATCAGAAGGACTAGCGGCGACAATGAGCAGTTCTTC. Its translation: CAIRRTSGDNEQFF.

The V gene is TRBV2, the J gene TRBJ1-4, with D hard to call. Germline V CDR1 and CDR2: SNHLY, FYNNEI. The CDR3 sequence is 14 residues long. Deletions cut 2 bases from V and 4 bases from J, with 8 bases between. CDR3 loop: CASSENRNNEKLFF. In nucleotides, the CDR3 is TGTGCCAGCAGTGAAAACAGAAATAATGAAAAACTGTTTTTT.

This clonotype was counted at least ten times. One junction end disagrees with the germline gene, perhaps due to a read error. This sequence joins TRBV7-9 and TRBJ2-1; the D call may be TRBD1 or TRBD2 (5 bases each). Germline loops: CDR1 SEHNR, CDR2 FQNEAQ (reference sequence). The CDR3 contains 13 residues. CDR3 sequence: CASRPIARGRVVF. The DNA for the CDR3 is TGTGCCAGCAGACCCATAGCGAGGGGTCGTGTGGTCTTC.

The chain links TRBV19 to TRBJ1-3; unclear D gene. V was shortened by 7 bases and J by 0 bases, with 16 bases between the two germline ends. Germline V CDR1 and CDR2: LNHDA, SQIVND (reference sequence). The length of the CDR3 is 16 residues. The CDR3 DNA sequence: TGTGCCAGTACCCATCGGCCATTAAGCTCTGGAAACACCATATATTTT. Translation gives CASTHRPLSSGNTIYF.

This clonotype was counted only a few times. V is TRBV5-1 and J is TRBJ2-7, with 9 bases lining up with TRBD1. The CDR3 spans 16 residues. The V segment lost 0 bases and the J segment 3 bases; nucleotides outside the gene matches: 7. From germline, CDR1 is SGHRS and CDR2 YFSETQ. The CDR3 nucleotides read TGCGCCAGCAGCTTGGAGGGGACAGGGAGAGGCTACGAGCAGTACTTC. It codes for CASSLEGTGRGYEQYF. Filled out from reference TRBV5-1 and TRBJ2-7, the complete variable domain reads KAGVTQTPRYLIKTRGQQVTLSCSPISGHRSVSWYQQTPGQGLQFLFEYFSETQRNKGNFPGRFSGRQFSNSRSEMNVSTLELGDSALYLCASSLEGTGRGYEQYFGPGTRLTVT.

This clonotype was seen repeatedly, ten times or more. This sequence joins TRBV5-5 and TRBJ2-2; 7 bases are shared with TRBD1. The trim removed 2 bases at V and 4 bases at J, leaving 5 bases unmatched. Germline V gene sequence: CDR1 SGHKS, CDR2 YYEKEE (reference sequence). The CDR3 totals 15 residues. The CDR3 bases are TGTGCCAGCAGCTTAAATACAGGGGCCACCGGGGAGCTGTTTTTT. Encoded protein: CASSLNTGATGELFF.

This clonotype was recorded at least ten times. This chain joins TRBV4-1 and TRBJ2-2; 10 bases fit TRBD2. The trim removed 0 bases at V and 5 bases at J, leaving 6 bases unmatched. This CDR3 has 17 residues. Germline V gives CDR1 MGHRA, CDR2 YSYEKL. The CDR3: CASSQELTSGNTGELFF. In nucleotides, the CDR3 is TGCGCCAGCAGCCAAGAATTAACTAGCGGGAATACCGGGGAGCTGTTTTTT.

This clonotype was counted ten times or more. The chain uses TRBV20-1 and TRBJ2-7, with 10 bases fitting TRBD1. Looked up from germline, CDR1 is DFQATT and CDR2 is SNEGSKA (reference sequence). J lost 7 bases, V lost 5 bases, and 8 bases had no gene match. The CDR3 runs 13 residues. The CDR3 sequence is CSAARQGAGEQYF. DNA for the CDR3: TGCAGTGCTGCCAGACAGGGGGCTGGGGAGCAGTACTTC.

The chain carries TRBV6-1 and TRBJ1-5; no clear D gene. Trimming took off 8 bases at V and 0 bases at J, with 8 bases between the two ends. Germline CDR1 is MNHNS and CDR2 is SASEGT. The CDR3 spans 13 residues. CDR3 nucleotide sequence: TGTGCCAGCTTAAGAAATAGCAATCAGCCCCAGCATTTT. It is translated as CASLRNSNQPQHF.

This clonotype has ten or more counts. The genes are TRBV7-8 and TRBJ1-2; 9 positions match TRBD1. Germline V gene sequence: CDR1 SGHVS, CDR2 FQNEAQ. V shed 4 bases and J 6 bases; nucleotides not matched to a gene: 3. The CDR3 has 13 amino acids. The CDR3 is CASSYRQGDGYTF. CDR3 DNA: TGTGCCAGCAGCTACCGACAGGGGGATGGCTACACCTTC.

The sample holds many counts of this clonotype. The chain couples TRBV20-1 to TRBJ2-3; no definite D call. Germline CDR1 reads DFQATT; CDR2 reads SNEGSKA (reference sequence). The V end was cut by 6 bases, the J end by 0 bases, with 7 bases between. The length of the CDR3 is 12 residues. DNA of the CDR3: TGCAGTGCCGAGCGAAGCACAGATACGCAGTATTTT. It is translated as CSAERSTDTQYF.

This clonotype showed up many times. This rearrangement joins TRBV20-1 to TRBJ2-7; D is undetermined. Germline loops: CDR1 DFQATT, CDR2 SNEGSKA (reference sequence). This CDR3 comprises 13 residues. V lost 3 bases and J 1 base, leaving 10 bases between the germline ends. The CDR3 DNA reads TGCAGTGCTAGGGACCGACTGTCCTACGAGCAGTACTTC. This gives the protein CSARDRLSYEQYF.

Many counts were recorded for this clonotype. V is TRBV29-1 and J is TRBJ2-1, with D possibly being TRBD1 (6 bases). This CDR3 contains 11 residues. The V gene's germline CDR1 is SQVTM and CDR2 ANQGSEA. The V gene lost 6 bases and the J gene lost 4 bases, with 7 bases spanning the gap. The CDR3: CSVGGYNEQFF. As DNA, the CDR3 is TGCAGCGTAGGGGGTTACAATGAGCAGTTCTTC.

V gene TRBV20-1 combines with J gene TRBJ1-3; no definite D call. V shed 6 bases and J shed 3 bases, with 15 bases lying between them. Germline V gene data show CDR1 as DFQATT and CDR2 as SNEGSKA (reference sequence). This CDR3 comprises 14 residues. CDR3 residues: CSASSGFGGNTIYF. CDR3 bases: TGCAGTGCCTCTTCGGGCTTTGGTGGAAACACCATATATTTT.

In the case of this clonotype: With a much larger clone just one base away, this may be a read error. The genes are TRBV5-4 and TRBJ2-6; perhaps TRBD2 as D (5 bases). V lost 0 bases and J lost 3, with 7 bases in between. The CDR3 extends over 15 amino acids. CDR1 is SGHNT, CDR2 YYREEE, per germline (reference sequence). The CDR3 DNA reads as TGTGCCAGCAGCTTGGGCGGGCTTGGGGCCAACGTCCTGACTTTC. It yields the protein CASSLGGLGANVLTF.

With regard to this clonotype: This may arise from a read error, as a much more abundant clone is one base away. The rearrangement joins TRBV5-1 to TRBJ2-3; possible D gene TRBD2, 6 bases. Per germline, CDR1 SGHRS and CDR2 YFSETQ. The CDR3 contains 16 residues. DNA of the CDR3: TGCGCCAGCAGCTCGGAGGGCGGACTCCGCACAGATAAGCAGTATTTT. This gives the protein CASSSEGGLRTDKQYF.

This clonotype was detected a few times. The CDR3 nucleotides are TGCGCCAGCAGTGATTATCCGGGACTAGCGGGGAATGAGCAGTTCTTC. It encodes CASSDYPGLAGNEQFF. The chain recombines TRBV10-1 with TRBJ2-1; 13 nucleotides match TRBD2. Germline assignment: CDR1 WNHNN and CDR2 SYGVQD (reference sequence). This CDR3 has 16 amino acids. Trimming at V came to 3 bases and at J to 7 bases, leaving 6 bases not matched to a gene.

This clonotype was detected many times. This chain connects TRBV6-1 to TRBJ1-1; D is ambiguous. The CDR3 is 15 residues long. V gave up 2 bases and J gave up 3 bases, with 13 bases separating them. Looked up from germline, CDR1 is MNHNS and CDR2 is SASEGT. CDR3 sequence: CASSELAGKDTEAFF. DNA for the CDR3: TGTGCCAGCAGTGAATTGGCGGGAAAGGACACTGAAGCTTTCTTT.

This clonotype was counted only a few times. The CDR3 loop is CSVEDTLKTRGQETQYF. CDR3 sequence (DNA): TGCAGCGTTGAAGATACCCTGAAGACCCGGGGCCAAGAGACCCAGTACTTC. J is TRBJ2-5 and V is TRBV29-1; the D gene is possibly TRBD2 (5 bases). This CDR3 has 17 amino acids. The ends were cut back, 0 bases at V and 1 base at J, with 18 bases in the middle. Per the germline V gene, CDR1 is SQVTM and CDR2 is ANQGSEA.

Many counts were recorded for this clonotype. The CDR3 reads CSAPNPMNTEAFF. In DNA, the CDR3 is TGCAGTGCGCCGAACCCCATGAACACTGAAGCTTTCTTT. The rearrangement joins TRBV20-1 to TRBJ1-1; D not certain. Per the germline V gene, CDR1 is DFQATT and CDR2 is SNEGSKA (reference sequence). The CDR3 covers 13 residues. With 6 bases removed from V and 0 bases from J, the gap between germline ends came to 11 bases.

The V and J genes are TRBV29-1 and TRBJ1-2; TRBD1 might be the D (6 bases). The V gene's germline CDR1 is SQVTM and CDR2 ANQGSEA. This CDR3 has 14 residues. Trimming removed 5 bases from V and 4 bases from J, with 17 bases in between. The CDR3 DNA reads as TGCAGCGTTCCCCGTCAGGGGACCTCCTATGGCTACACCTTC. This sequence encodes CSVPRQGTSYGYTF.

Notes on this clonotype: A much larger clone lies one base from this, so it may be a read error. The chain uses TRBV20-1 and TRBJ2-5; tentatively, D is TRBD2 (5 bases). The CDR3 spans 12 residues. CDR1 is DFQATT, CDR2 SNEGSKA, per germline (reference sequence). This chain's CDR3 is CSTREARETQYF. The CDR3 nucleotides are TGCAGTACTAGAGAGGCAAGGGAGACCCAGTACTTC.

The rearrangement joins TRBV3-1 to TRBJ1-2; D is unresolved. The CDR3 has 16 amino acids. Trimming cost V 0 bases and J 8 bases, with 19 bases left between them. Germline V CDR1 and CDR2: LGHDT, YNNKEL (reference sequence). CDR3 loop: CASSQEGGPLIRGYTF. The DNA for the CDR3 is TGTGCCAGCAGCCAAGAAGGTGGGCCCCTGATAAGAGGCTACACCTTC.

This clonotype was recorded at least ten times. The chain joins TRBV3-1 to TRBJ2-2; unclear D gene. CDR1 is LGHDT, CDR2 YNNKEL, per germline (reference sequence). The CDR3 spans 15 residues. Deletions cut 5 bases from V and 6 bases from J, with 16 bases between. Here the CDR3 DNA reads TGTGCCAGCAGCACCCAGACTGGATCTCCCGGGGAGCTGTTTTTT. It is translated as CASSTQTGSPGELFF.

V gene TRBV28 combines with J gene TRBJ2-4; 10 bases fit TRBD1. V lost 3 bases, J lost 7 bases, and 3 bases stayed unmatched. Germline lookup yields CDR1 MDHEN and CDR2 SYDVKM. This CDR3 has 14 amino acids. CDR3 in amino acids: CASSLAGQGNIQYF. The CDR3 region has the DNA TGTGCCAGCAGTTTGGCGGGACAGGGGAACATTCAGTACTTC. Variable domain in full (rest from reference TRBV28 and TRBJ2-4): DVKVTQSSRYLVKRTGEKVFLECVQDMDHENMFWYRQDPGLGLRLIYFSYDVKMKEKGDIPEGYSVSREKKERFSLILESASTNQTSMYLCASSLAGQGNIQYFGAGTRLSVL.